Only a few counts were recorded for the clone carrying this T cell receptor (beta chain). Its antigen is undetermined. This specimen comes from a study of beta chain features in type 1 diabetes. Germline CDR1 reads SGHTA; CDR2 reads FQGNSA. The germline V and J ends were trimmed by 3 bases and 12 bases, with 17 bases remaining between them. The CDR3 runs 13 residues. General study points: There was a moderate but significant shortening of TCRB CDR3s in all four CD4+ subsets of Type 1 diabetes patients. It was not settled here whether HLA type affects TCRB rearrangement.

Expressed TCRB transcripts were sequenced, since all the RNA that had been isolated was reverse transcribed. Measured with immunoSEQ multiplex PCR; TCRdb has only the in-frame clones, and not every one. The table records some 660,000 clones, over 12% of them present only once. This rearrangement joins TRBV7-2 to TRBJ1-2; D call uncertain. This TCR was recovered from a man between 18 and 35 years old with type 1 diabetes. The sequenced material came from naive CD4+ T cells from blood. Here the CDR3 DNA reads TGTGCCAGCAGCTTTGGCAGCCACCTAGAAAACACCTTC. It encodes CASSFGSHLENTF.